This is a list of T cell receptor beta chains from one sample in a study of T cell responses to AZD1222 COVID-19 vaccine. Method: immunoSEQ multiplex PCR; TCRdb's copy keeps in-frame clones and lacks some. The repertoire table contains over 120,000 clones. Sequencing was carried out using peripheral blood. The receptors originated from an adult in good health. The CDR3 runs from the conserved cysteine through the conserved F or W.

J gene,V gene,CDR3 protein
TRBJ1-2,TRBV29-1,CSVWDRVSSIYGYTF
TRBJ1-1,TRBV7-2,CASSSLQGTEAFF
TRBJ1-2,TRBV3-1/TRBV3-2,CASSPSLRDPKPYGYTF
TRBJ2-5,TRBV5-4,CASSPEGIETQYF
TRBJ2-7,TRBV12-3/TRBV12-4,CASRLTGVHEQYF
TRBJ1-5,TRBV6-5,CASRARTAWSQPQHF
TRBJ2-1,TRBV14,CASSQPGHPNNEQFF
TRBJ2-1,TRBV7-2,CASSHDSVNYNEQFF
TRBJ1-1,TRBV2,CASSRTGGGGEAFF
TRBJ2-1,TRBV5-4,CASSLDSGPYNEQFF
TRBJ1-3,TRBV7-2,CASSLLQRGNTIYF
TRBJ2-5,TRBV6-1,CASSEGQGAFETQYF
TRBJ1-2,TRBV2,CASSERPRVGSGYTF
TRBJ2-7,TRBV18,CASSPTGAETSEQYF
TRBJ2-7,TRBV3-1/TRBV3-2,CASSPTQGAISEQYF
TRBJ1-4,TRBV27,CASSPRGWFEKLFF
TRBJ2-3,TRBV2,CASSENWYPDTQYF
TRBJ1-2,TRBV9,CASTRTGENYGYTF